The entry that follows covers one T cell receptor (beta chain) sequence. Ten or more counts support this clonotype. Its antigen specificity is not known. Per-base quality was not reported, and no clone a single base away is much larger than it. The data stem from a study of T-cell reconstitution after alpha-beta-depleted transplantation in children (dated by TCRdb to the mid-2010s). A note on the overall study: T-cell immune reconstitution after TCRalphabeta/CD19-depleted allogeneic hematopoietic cell transplantation in children was quantitatively tracked in the study by means of TCR repertoire profiling. Points the paper makes about the study in general: In some patients, the high TCRbeta diversity seen at day 60 was put down to recipient T cells and intrathymic progenitors that had survived conditioning. About two months after transplant, the apparently early recovery of alphabetaT-cell counts reportedly depended on just several hundred clones that had expanded rapidly and came from non-depleted graft cells. The frequencies of hyperexpanded clones fell over the following months, and after one year, T-cell counts and TCRbeta diversity were mostly attributed to newly produced T cells.

The treatment or condition label, as the study defines it: allogeneic hematopoietic cell transplantation with graft depleted of TCRalphabeta T cells and CD19 B cells. TCRalphabeta/CD19-depleted allogeneic hematopoietic cell grafts were given to the transplant recipients, all of whom were children. The library was obtained by PCR. Sequencing was performed on an Illumina HiSeq 2500. TCR library preparation used molecular barcoding, with unique molecular identifiers applied to normalize quantification of the TCRbeta repertoire. TCRdb reprocessing: public reads trimmed at Q25 with fastp, clones called with MiXCR, in-frame beta chains kept. CDR3 protein sequences are deduplicated, and each keeps its most common genes and DNA. This sample lists roughly 250,000 distinct CDR3 sequences; around 7.5% were detected once. The ten largest clones capture less than 8% of the sample. The sequence came from a male patient younger than 18 who had a stem cell transplant for acute lymphoblastic leukemia, so the T cells may come from the graft donor. Sequencing was performed on PBMCs, mostly from graft donor cells, taken 180 days after TCRalphabeta/CD19-depleted stem cell transplant.

CDR3 sequence: CASRELQSSGNTIYF. The DNA sequence is as follows: TGTGCCAGCCGGGAATTACAGAGCTCTGGAAACACCATATATTTT. The chain was built from TRBV10-3 and TRBJ1-3, with the D gene not clear enough to name. As encoded in the germline V gene, CDR1 is ENHRY while CDR2 is SYGVKD. The V and J ends are trimmed by 10 bases and 0 bases, leaving 16 bases between them. Taken from cysteine to phenylalanine, the CDR3 has 15 residues. Just CDR3 DNA is preserved here, 45 bases in frame from base 1.